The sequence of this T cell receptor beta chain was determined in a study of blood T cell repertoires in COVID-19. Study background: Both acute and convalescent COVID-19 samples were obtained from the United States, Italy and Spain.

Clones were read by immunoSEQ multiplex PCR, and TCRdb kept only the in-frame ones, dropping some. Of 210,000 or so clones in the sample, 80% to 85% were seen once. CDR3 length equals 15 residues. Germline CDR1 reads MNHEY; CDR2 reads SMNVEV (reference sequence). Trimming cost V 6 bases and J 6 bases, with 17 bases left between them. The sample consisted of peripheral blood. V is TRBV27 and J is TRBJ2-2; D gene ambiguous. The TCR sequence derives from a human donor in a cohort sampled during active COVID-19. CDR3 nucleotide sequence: TGTGCCAGCAGCCCTCCTGGCGGTTGGTCCGGGGAGCTGTTTTTT. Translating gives CASSPPGGWSGELFF.